This T cell receptor (beta chain) was sequenced in a study of blood T cells in healthy people across ages (dated by TCRdb to the mid-2010s). Notes on the research overall: In model experiments, template switching captured roughly one uniquely barcoded TCR beta cDNA molecule for every two T cells. Using deep sequencing normalized with unique cDNA molecular identifiers, the study measured how TCR beta repertoire diversity changes with age. The donors were split into four age groups: young (average around 16 years), middle-aged (roughly 39), aged (roughly 60) and long-lived (approximately 80). To avoid experimental bias, donors of different ages were distributed randomly across sequencing lanes. Using the same blood draw, the study looked at two additional independent replicas of 1 million unique cDNA reads for two donors, one aged 18 to 30 and the other aged 80 or older.

Sequences SGHTA (CDR1) and FQGTGA (CDR2) are obtained from the germline V gene. Here V drops 5 bases and J drops 9 bases, and the junction holds 6 bases not matched to any gene. The CDR3 starts with the cysteine, ends with the phenylalanine, and has 13 residues. CDR3 DNA is the only sequence kept; it has 39 bases, read in frame from the first base. Summary of the overall study and its limitations: The CMV infection status of donors was not known, potentially confounding age-related changes in expanded clonotypes. Total diversity estimates from one million sequenced T cells were considered lower bounds and underestimates. Compared with the aged group, the long-lived group had more naive CD4+ T cells, fewer expanded clones and increased TCR diversity, suggesting age selection. Conclusive comparison of naive and antigen-experienced compartments was prevented by the profiling of bulk unsorted PBMCs. Observed TCR beta diversity per million T cells fell roughly linearly with age, and a significant reduction was already apparent by age around 40. The percentage of naive T cells measured by flow cytometry correlated strongly with observed TCR beta diversity.

Systemically healthy Caucasian individuals from Russia, 35 to 40 in total and aged roughly 6 to 95 years, were included as donors. Each donor gave ten milliliters of peripheral blood, collected into EDTA-treated Vacutainer tubes. Ficoll-Paque density-gradient centrifugation was used to isolate PBMCs, with at least 6.5 million per sample. Total RNA, at least 6 micrograms per sample, was extracted from PBMCs with Trizol reagent. For every donor, flow cytometry on a PBMC aliquot measured the percentage of naive CD45RAhigh/CD27high T cells. The library was built by means of 5' RACE. TCRdb names Illumina HiSeq 2500 as the instrument used. A second PCR of roughly 7 to 12 cycles was performed with a sample-barcoded 5' primer and a J-beta primer mix. A unique molecular identifier was introduced onto each TCR beta cDNA molecule by a template-switch 5' adaptor carrying 12 random nucleotides. Each sample yielded at least 2.5 million CDR3-containing paired-end reads. The Mint cDNA synthesis kit, primed by a TRBC-specific oligonucleotide, was used to synthesize first-strand cDNA from all RNA. After uracil-DNA glycosylase treatment, a first 18-cycle PCR used universal primers M1SS and BC2_uni_R on all cDNA. As for the authors' bioinformatics: For normalization, 1 million high-quality reads were randomly selected from each sample, with every read carrying a distinct molecular identifier. Instead of being binned into consensus sequences, reads with shared molecular identifiers were discarded. MiTCR, run with a Q25 quality threshold and the strictest error-elimination algorithm, handled CDR3 identification, clonotype clustering and error correction. A nonparametric unseen species model using Euler transformation provided a lower-bound estimate of total TCR beta diversity. The raw public data were reprocessed by TCRdb itself: fastp quality trimming at Q25, MiXCR clonotype calling, in-frame beta chains only. Records with the same CDR3 protein are collapsed into one entry carrying the most frequent genes and DNA. TCRdb's processing, not the authors', yielded these V and J calls. The sample table lists more than 650,000 distinct CDR3 sequences, 53% of them with a count of one. The ten biggest clones cover approximately 40% of the sample.

Notes on this clonotype: No cognate antigen has been identified for it. No base qualities exist here, and no much larger clone lies one base off it.

The V and J genes are TRBV7-3 and TRBJ2-1, with 8 bases in between that match TRBD1. This TCR was sampled from a man older than 75 in good health. Sequenced sample: blood. The CDR3 has the sequence CASSLRQGTEQFF. Here is the DNA: TGTGCCAGCAGCCTCAGACAGGGGACTGAGCAGTTCTTC.